This record looks at one T cell receptor (beta chain) sequence and its context. This record belongs to a study of blood T cell repertoires in COVID-19. Residents of approximately 25 US areas, aged roughly 18 to 89 years, made up the participants. CDR1 MDHEN and CDR2 SYDVKM come from the germline V gene. The CDR3 has 12 residues. V was cut by 2 bases and J by 10 bases, with 11 bases left in between. The assay was immunoSEQ multiplex PCR, and TCRdb's table has in-frame clones only and misses some. The data show 200,000 to 250,000 clones, with approximately 86% seen just once and about 15% held by the top ten.

Sequencing was carried out using PBMCs or T cells enriched from blood (not recorded which). This TCR came from a woman in her fifties or sixties with acute COVID-19. This sequence joins TRBV28 and TRBJ1-2; no reliable D call. CDR3 nucleotides: TGTGCCAGCAGTTTACGTCTCAGCGACTACACCTTC. It translates to CASSLRLSDYTF.